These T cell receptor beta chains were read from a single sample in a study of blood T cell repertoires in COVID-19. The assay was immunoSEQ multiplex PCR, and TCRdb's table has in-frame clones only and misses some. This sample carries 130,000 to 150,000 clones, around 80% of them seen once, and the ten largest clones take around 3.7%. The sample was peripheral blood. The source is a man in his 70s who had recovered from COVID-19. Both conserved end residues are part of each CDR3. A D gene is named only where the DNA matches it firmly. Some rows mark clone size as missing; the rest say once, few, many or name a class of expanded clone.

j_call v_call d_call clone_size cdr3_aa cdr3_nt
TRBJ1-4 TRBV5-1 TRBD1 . CASSPGGNNEKLFF TGCGCCAGCAGCCCAGGGGGGAATAATGAAAAACTGTTTTTT
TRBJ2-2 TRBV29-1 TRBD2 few CSVQTSGSNTGELFF TGCAGCGTTCAGACTAGCGGGAGCAACACCGGGGAGCTGTTTTTT
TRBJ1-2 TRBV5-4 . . CASSSGRQDDNYGYTF TGTGCCAGCAGCTCCGGAAGACAGGACGATAACTATGGCTACACCTTC
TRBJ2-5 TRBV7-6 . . CASSLDGSALETQYF TGTGCCAGCAGCTTAGACGGGTCCGCGCTGGAGACCCAGTACTTC
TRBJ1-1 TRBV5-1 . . CASSLGPDRTEAFF TGCGCCAGCAGCTTGGGCCCCGACAGGACCGAAGCTTTCTTT
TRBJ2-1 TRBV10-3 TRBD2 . CAISDGGWGGNEQFF TGTGCCATCAGTGATGGCGGTTGGGGGGGGAATGAGCAGTTCTTC
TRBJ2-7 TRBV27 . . CASSFSAFSYEQYF TGTGCCAGCAGTTTTAGTGCGTTTTCCTACGAGCAGTACTTC
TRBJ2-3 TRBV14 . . CASSHLRGAGITDTQYF TGTGCCAGCAGCCATCTACGCGGTGCGGGGATCACAGATACGCAGTATTTT
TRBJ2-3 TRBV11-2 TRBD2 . CASSLLRGRELTDTQYF TGTGCCAGCAGCTTACTTCGAGGGCGGGAGCTCACAGATACGCAGTATTTT
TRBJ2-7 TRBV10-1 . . CASSEGLGDEQYF TGCGCCAGCAGTGAAGGCCTGGGCGACGAGCAGTACTTC
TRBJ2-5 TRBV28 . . CASSLWRQEETQYF TGTGCCAGCAGTTTATGGAGACAGGAAGAGACCCAGTACTTC
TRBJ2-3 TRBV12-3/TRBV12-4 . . CASSPDYSDTQYF TGTGCCAGCAGTCCGGACTATTCAGATACGCAGTATTTT
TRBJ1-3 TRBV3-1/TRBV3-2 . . CASSVSGNTIYF TGTGCCAGTTCGGTATCTGGAAACACCATATATTTT
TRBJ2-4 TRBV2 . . CASSDYRAGARNIQYF TGTGCCAGCAGTGACTACAGGGCGGGTGCCAGAAACATTCAGTACTTC
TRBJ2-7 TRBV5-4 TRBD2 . CASSLGGGLAFSYEQYF TGTGCCAGCAGCTTGGGAGGGGGACTAGCGTTCTCCTACGAGCAGTACTTC
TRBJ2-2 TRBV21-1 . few CASSYRQDNTGELFF TGTGCCAGCAGCTACCGACAGGACAACACCGGGGAGCTGTTTTTT
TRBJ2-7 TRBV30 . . CAWSVNALEQYF TGTGCCTGGAGTGTAAATGCGCTCGAGCAGTACTTC
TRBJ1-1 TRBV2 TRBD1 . CASQERGQGNTEAFF TGTGCCAGCCAGGAACGGGGACAGGGGAACACTGAAGCTTTCTTT
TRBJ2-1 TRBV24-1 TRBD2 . CATSDLAGGTYNEQFF TGTGCCACCAGTGATTTAGCGGGAGGTACCTACAATGAGCAGTTCTTC
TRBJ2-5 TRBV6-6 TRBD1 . CASSTDRVQETQYF TGTGCCAGCAGTACTGACAGGGTCCAAGAGACCCAGTACTTC
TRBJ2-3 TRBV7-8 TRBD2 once CASSLASGRPTDTQYF TGTGCCAGCAGCTTAGCTAGCGGGAGGCCCACAGATACGCAGTATTTT
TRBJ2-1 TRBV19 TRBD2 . CASSIAGLAGGEQFF TGTGCCAGTAGTATTGCAGGACTAGCGGGAGGCGAGCAGTTCTTC
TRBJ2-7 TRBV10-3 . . CAIKSSDNSYEQYF TGTGCCATCAAGAGTAGCGACAACTCCTACGAGCAGTACTTC
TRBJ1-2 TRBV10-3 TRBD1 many CAINSPQGGLYDDGYTF TGTGCCATCAATTCCCCCCAAGGGGGCCTGTATGACGATGGCTACACCTTC
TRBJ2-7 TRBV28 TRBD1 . CASTQRRGGDRDYEQYF TGTGCCAGCACCCAGAGGAGGGGGGGGGACAGGGACTACGAGCAGTACTTC
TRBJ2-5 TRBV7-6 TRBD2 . CASSLGASGRSGETQYF TGTGCCAGCAGCTTAGGGGCTAGCGGGAGAAGCGGGGAGACCCAGTACTTC
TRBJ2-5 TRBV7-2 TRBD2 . CASSSSSGRAETQYF TGTGCCAGCAGCTCGAGTAGCGGGAGGGCGGAGACCCAGTACTTC
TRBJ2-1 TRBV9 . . CASSESSYNEQFF TGTGCCAGCAGTGAGAGCTCCTACAATGAGCAGTTCTTC
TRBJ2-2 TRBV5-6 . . CASSWRDLNTGELFF TGTGCCAGCAGCTGGAGGGACTTAAACACCGGGGAGCTGTTTTTT
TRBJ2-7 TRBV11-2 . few CASSLTQGSYEQYF TGTGCCAGCAGCTTGACACAGGGTTCCTACGAGCAGTACTTC
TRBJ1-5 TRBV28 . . CASSSGGFGQKYQPQHF TGTGCCAGCAGTTCGGGTGGGTTTGGACAGAAGTATCAGCCCCAGCATTTT
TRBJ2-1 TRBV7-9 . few CASSGNYNEQFF TGTGCCAGCAGTGGCAACTACAATGAGCAGTTCTTC
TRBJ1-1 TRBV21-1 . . CASSKAREEHLSMNTEAFF TGTGCCAGCAGCAAAGCGCGGGAAGAGCATCTTTCTATGAACACTGAAGCTTTCTTT
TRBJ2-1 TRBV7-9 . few CASSPTLADEQFF TGTGCCAGCAGCCCGACTCTAGCAGATGAGCAGTTCTTC
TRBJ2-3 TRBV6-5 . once CASRAVADTQYF TGTGCCAGCAGGGCAGTGGCAGATACGCAGTATTTT
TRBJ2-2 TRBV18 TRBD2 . CATTTSGSNTGELFF TGTGCCACCACAACTAGCGGGTCGAACACCGGGGAGCTGTTTTTT
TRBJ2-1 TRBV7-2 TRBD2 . CASSPSGTRNEQFF TGTGCCAGCAGCCCGAGCGGGACGAGGAATGAGCAGTTCTTC
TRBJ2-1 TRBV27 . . CASRRAGGYNEQFF TGTGCCAGCAGGAGGGCAGGGGGGTACAATGAGCAGTTCTTC
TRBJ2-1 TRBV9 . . CASSVGQLNEQFF TGTGCCAGCAGCGTAGGACAGCTTAATGAGCAGTTCTTC
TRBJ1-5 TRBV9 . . CASSAGGNQPQHF TGTGCCAGCAGCGCGGGCGGGAATCAGCCCCAGCATTTT
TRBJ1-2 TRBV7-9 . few CASSLAAGVVYGYTF TGTGCCAGCAGCTTAGCGGCAGGGGTGGTCTATGGCTACACCTTC
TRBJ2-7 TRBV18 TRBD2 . CASSEGPTSAAYEQYF TGTGCCAGCTCCGAAGGACCTACTAGCGCCGCCTACGAGCAGTACTTC
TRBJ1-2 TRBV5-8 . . CASSLGGRDYGYTF TGTGCCAGCAGCTTGGGGGGGCGCGACTATGGCTACACCTTC
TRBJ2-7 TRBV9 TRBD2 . CASSVEASGLYEQYF TGTGCCAGCAGCGTAGAGGCTAGCGGACTCTACGAGCAGTACTTC
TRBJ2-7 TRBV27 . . CASSLKQGYEQYF TGTGCCAGCAGTTTAAAACAGGGCTACGAGCAGTACTTC
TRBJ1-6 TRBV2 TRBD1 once CASADRGNSPLHF TGTGCCAGCGCCGACAGGGGAAATTCACCCCTCCACTTT
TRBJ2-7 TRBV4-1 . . CASSQVVGISYEQYF TGCGCCAGCAGCCAAGTCGTCGGGATCTCCTACGAGCAGTACTTC
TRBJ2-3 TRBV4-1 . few CASSSSRDISTDTQYF TGCGCCAGCAGCTCCTCCCGGGACATAAGCACAGATACGCAGTATTTT
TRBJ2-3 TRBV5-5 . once CASSLARPRTDTQYF TGTGCCAGCAGCTTGGCCCGTCCCCGCACAGATACGCAGTATTTT
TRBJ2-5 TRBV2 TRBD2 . CASSENVAGGGQETQYF TGTGCCAGCAGTGAAAACGTAGCGGGAGGGGGTCAAGAGACCCAGTACTTC
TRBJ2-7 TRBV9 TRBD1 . CASSVEGGQGYEQYF TGTGCCAGCAGCGTAGAGGGGGGACAGGGCTACGAGCAGTACTTC
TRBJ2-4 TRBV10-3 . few CATSQAALAKNIQYF TGTGCCACCTCACAGGCCGCCCTGGCCAAAAACATTCAGTACTTC
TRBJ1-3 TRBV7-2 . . CASSFGLGAGNTIYF TGTGCCAGCAGCTTCGGCCTGGGAGCGGGAAACACCATATATTTT
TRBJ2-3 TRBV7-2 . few CASSLEPGVPDTQYF TGTGCCAGCAGCTTAGAACCGGGAGTCCCAGATACGCAGTATTTT
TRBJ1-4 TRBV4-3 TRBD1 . CASSQEIGTGSEKLFF TGCGCCAGCAGCCAAGAGATAGGGACAGGGAGTGAAAAACTGTTTTTT